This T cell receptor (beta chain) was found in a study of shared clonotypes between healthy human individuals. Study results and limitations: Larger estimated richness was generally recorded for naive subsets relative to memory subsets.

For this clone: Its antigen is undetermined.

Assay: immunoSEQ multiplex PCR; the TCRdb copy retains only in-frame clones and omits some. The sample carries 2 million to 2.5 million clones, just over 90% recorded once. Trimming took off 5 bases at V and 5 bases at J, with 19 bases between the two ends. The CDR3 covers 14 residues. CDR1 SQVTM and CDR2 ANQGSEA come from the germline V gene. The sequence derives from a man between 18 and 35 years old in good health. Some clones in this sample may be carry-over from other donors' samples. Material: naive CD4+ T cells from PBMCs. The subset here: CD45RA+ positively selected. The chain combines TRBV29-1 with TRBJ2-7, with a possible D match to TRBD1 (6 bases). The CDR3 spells CSVLAQGNWDEQYF. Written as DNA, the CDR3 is TGCAGCGTTTTGGCACAGGGAAACTGGGACGAGCAGTACTTC.